Listed here are 11 T cell receptor beta chains from one sample, sequenced in a study of shared clonotypes between healthy human individuals. Assay: immunoSEQ multiplex PCR; the TCRdb copy retains only in-frame clones and omits some. Of over 1.5 million clones detected, nearly 99% appear once; the ten largest clones hold roughly 0.45%. What was sequenced was naive CD4+ T cells sorted from blood. Regarding subset: CD45RA+ positively selected. These receptors were collected from a man aged 30 to 39 in good health.

This sequence joins TRBV9 and TRBJ1-2; D unresolved. This CDR3 has 13 amino acids. The germline CDR1 and CDR2 sequences are SGDLS and YYNGEE. The ends were cut back, 3 bases at V and 4 bases at J, with 10 bases in the middle. This CDR3 reads CASSARDTYGYTF. The CDR3 nucleotides read TGTGCCAGCAGCGCTAGAGATACCTATGGCTACACCTTC.

Comment on this clone: Other DNA sequences within the sample encode an identical CDR3. J is TRBJ2-1 and V is TRBV18; D not resolved. Trimming removed 3 bases from V and 5 bases from J, with 14 bases in between. The CDR3 totals 15 residues. CDR1 and CDR2 (germline): KGHSH, LQKENI. The CDR3: CASSPPGPRDNEQFF. CDR3 DNA: TGTGCCAGCTCACCCCCGGGCCCCCGAGACAATGAGCAGTTCTTC.

The gene calls are TRBV4-3 and TRBJ2-2, with D perhaps matching TRBD1 (5 bases). The V end lost 2 bases, the J end lost 6 bases, and 13 bases lay between the germline ends. Germline loops: CDR1 LGHNA, CDR2 YSLEER. CDR3 size: 15 residues. The DNA for the CDR3 is TGCGCCAGCAGCCAACACCCACAGGTGCCCGGGGAGCTGTTTTTT. Translation: CASSQHPQVPGELFF.

The J gene is TRBJ2-7, the V gene TRBV27; TRBD2 agrees at 7 bases. Germline CDR1 is MNHEY and CDR2 is SMNVEV (reference sequence). The ends lost 0 bases at V and 2 bases at J; junction bases unmatched: 7. This CDR3 contains 16 residues. For the CDR3, the DNA is TGTGCCAGCAGTTTATCGAGGGGAGGGGAACCCTACGAGCAGTACTTC. As protein: CASSLSRGGEPYEQYF.

The chain recombines TRBV5-4 with TRBJ2-1; TRBD2 aligns across 10 bases. Germline trimming cut 0 bases from V and 9 bases from J; bases unmatched to any gene: 9. This CDR3 is built from 16 residues. Per germline, CDR1 SGHNT and CDR2 YYREEE (reference sequence). CDR3 loop: CASSLGSGRELGEQFF. DNA for the CDR3: TGTGCCAGCAGCTTGGGAAGCGGGAGGGAGCTGGGTGAGCAGTTCTTC.

The gene calls are TRBV2 and TRBJ2-4; the D gene is possibly TRBD2 (5 bases). V lost 0 bases to trimming and J lost 10 bases, with 10 bases between them. Looked up from germline, CDR1 is SNHLY and CDR2 is FYNNEI. This CDR3 has 13 residues. In DNA form, the CDR3 reads TGTGCCAGCAGTGAAGCGGGCGGACTTATTCAGTACTTC. Its translation is CASSEAGGLIQYF.

This chain uses TRBV2 with TRBJ2-7; D unresolved. The germline CDR1 and CDR2 sequences are SNHLY and FYNNEI. The germline V and J ends were trimmed by 2 bases and 6 bases, with 17 bases remaining between them. The CDR3 has 15 residues. This CDR3 reads CASSEPRYPGFEQYF. The DNA of the CDR3 is TGTGCCAGCAGTGAACCCCGCTACCCCGGATTCGAGCAGTACTTC.

The rearrangement uses TRBV6-5 and TRBJ2-7; D might be TRBD2 (5 bases). CDR3 size: 15 residues. Germline V CDR1 and CDR2: MNHEY, SVGAGI. V shed 0 bases and J shed 1 base, with 10 bases lying between them. The CDR3 nucleotides read TGTGCCAGCAGTTACTCGGCTAGCCTATCCTACGAGCAGTACTTC. Protein product: CASSYSASLSYEQYF.

About this clone itself: The junction and the germline gene differ at one end; a read error may be behind it. The chain joins TRBV7-7 to TRBJ2-3; 8 nucleotides line up with TRBD2. Germline V gene data show CDR1 as SSHAT and CDR2 as FNYEAQ (reference sequence). This CDR3 has 14 residues. CDR3 DNA sequence: TGTGCTAGCAGCGACGGGACTAGAGGGGATACGCAGTATTTT. As protein: CASSDGTRGDTQYF.

The chain uses TRBV18 and TRBJ1-2; D not resolved. The germline V and J ends were trimmed by 3 bases and 5 bases, with 16 bases remaining between them. Germline values: CDR1 KGHSH, CDR2 LQKENI. CDR3 length: 15 residues. The CDR3 DNA reads as TGTGCCAGCTCACCCCTTTTTCAGCGCGGATATGGCTACACCTTC. It is translated as CASSPLFQRGYGYTF.

This clone was seen just once. CDR3 bases: TGTGCCAGCAGCCAAACCCGCCCCCAAGGCCACTACGAGCAGTACTTC. It yields the protein CASSQTRPQGHYEQYF. This sequence joins TRBV16 and TRBJ2-7; D gene uncertain. Between the trimmed V and J ends, which lost 2 bases and 3 bases, there was a span of 17 bases. CDR3 size: 16 residues. Germline V gene sequence: CDR1 KGHSY, CDR2 FQNENV.